These 24 T cell receptor beta chains were all obtained from the same sample, sequenced in a study of T cells in localized non-small cell lung cancer. TCRdb keeps only in-frame clones here, not all; method: immunoSEQ multiplex PCR. The table records 1,100 to 1,500 clones, over 20% of them present only once. The input for sequencing was normal lung tissue next to the tumor, taken before any cancer treatment. These receptor sequences come from a female donor older than 55 with stage II squamous cell lung carcinoma.

This clone is classed as medium-sized (0.01 to 0.1%). The chain combines TRBV11-1 with TRBJ1-2, with a tentative D call TRBD1 (5 bases). V lost 3 bases to trimming and J lost 4 bases, with 18 bases between them. This CDR3 region has 16 residues. CDR1 is SGHAT, CDR2 FQDESV, per germline (reference sequence). In DNA form, the CDR3 reads TGTGCCAGCAGCTTGGCCGACACCGCCGGGGGCTATGGCTACACCTTC. Translated: CASSLADTAGGYGYTF.

The rearrangement links TRBV19 to TRBJ2-5, with D unclear. The CDR3 covers 13 residues. V gave up 5 bases and J gave up 1 base, with 8 bases separating them. Germline V gene lookup returns CDR1 LNHDA and CDR2 SQIVND (reference sequence). The CDR3, as DNA: TGTGCCAGTAGTTGGGCAGGCCAAGAGACCCAGTACTTC. It is translated as CASSWAGQETQYF.

The V and J genes are TRBV15 and TRBJ1-4; 7 bases agree with TRBD1. The CDR3 is made up of 14 amino acids. Trimming removed 0 bases from V and 5 bases from J; junction bases left unmatched: 0. CDR1 and CDR2 from the germline V gene are LNHNV and YYDKDF (reference sequence). CDR3 residues: CATSRDRGNEKLFF. As DNA, the CDR3 is TGTGCCACCAGCAGAGACAGGGGGAATGAAAAACTGTTTTTT.

The rearrangement links TRBV6-8 to TRBJ1-6, with TRBD1 matching 8 bases. V was pared by 6 bases and J by 2 bases, with 9 bases of the junction left unmatched. Looked up from germline, CDR1 is MNHGY and CDR2 is SAAAGT. The CDR3 is 17 residues long. The CDR3 DNA follows: TGTGCCAGCAGCCGCGGACAGGGTGGAACCTATAATTCACCCCTCCACTTT. This sequence encodes CASSRGQGGTYNSPLHF.

The rearrangement uses TRBV30 and TRBJ1-1; perhaps TRBD1 as D (6 bases). Germline assignment: CDR1 GTSNPN and CDR2 SVGIG (reference sequence). The CDR3 covers 13 residues. Deletions cut 0 bases from V and 5 bases from J, with 10 bases between. CDR3 nucleotides: TGTGCCTGGAGTGTACTAAGGGGGACTGAAGCTTTCTTT. Its translation is CAWSVLRGTEAFF.

This clone came up a few times. The gene calls are TRBV28 and TRBJ1-2; maybe TRBD1 (6 bases). Trimming took 6 bases from V and 5 from J, leaving 16 bases between them. The germline gives CDR1 MDHEN, CDR2 SYDVKM. CDR3 length: 14 amino acids. CDR3 coding DNA: TGTGCCAGCAGCCGCACAGGGTCCCTTTATGGCTACACCTTC. As protein: CASSRTGSLYGYTF.

This chain links TRBV11-3 with TRBJ2-1; the D call may be TRBD1 or TRBD2 (6 bases each). V lost 5 bases, J lost 5 bases, and 19 bases lay in between. CDR1 and CDR2 (germline): SGHNT, YENEEA. The CDR3 consists of 16 residues. The chain's CDR3 is CASSRGGSGANNEQFF. The CDR3 region has the DNA TGTGCCAGCAGCCGAGGGGGATCGGGGGCCAACAATGAGCAGTTCTTC.

This clone has more than one count but fewer than ten. The rearrangement links TRBV1 to TRBJ2-7. TRBV1 is a recognized pseudogene. CDR3 size: 16 residues. Written as DNA, the CDR3 is TGCGCCAGCAGCCAATTACTCAGGGACCCATTCTACGAGCAGTACTTC. Translated: CASSQLLRDPFYEQYF.

The rearrangement uses TRBV28 and TRBJ2-2; possibly TRBD2 for D (5 bases). The CDR3 is 12 amino acids. CDR1 MDHEN and CDR2 SYDVKM come from the germline V gene. The CDR3 is CVVGGGTGELFF. CDR3 sequence (DNA): TGTGTAGTCGGAGGAGGAACCGGGGAGCTGTTTTTT.

V is TRBV2 and J is TRBJ2-1; 12 nucleotides line up with TRBD2. The junction had 3 bases not matched to a gene; V was cut back by 5 bases and J by 4 bases. This CDR3 comprises 15 residues. Germline V lookup: CDR1 SNHLY, CDR2 FYNNEI. The DNA for the CDR3 is TGTGCCAGCAGTTTGGGACTAGCGGGTTACAATGAGCAGTTCTTC. This encodes CASSLGLAGYNEQFF.

The CDR3, as DNA: TGCGCCAGCAGCCAAGTCTGGGACAGGGGTACAGATACGCAGTATTTT. It is translated as CASSQVWDRGTDTQYF. V is TRBV1 and J is TRBJ2-3; the table's D call, TRBD1, was not checked against the DNA. TRBV1 is deemed a pseudogene. The CDR3 contains 16 residues.

This clone was found a few times. This chain uses TRBV15 with TRBJ2-1; 11 nucleotides align to TRBD2. Germline assignment: CDR1 LNHNV and CDR2 YYDKDF (reference sequence). V shed 1 base, J shed 9 bases, and the junction held 5 bases outside the gene matches. This CDR3 comprises 15 residues. CDR3 sequence reads: CATSRVAGGRGEQFF. The CDR3 DNA sequence: TGTGCCACCAGCAGAGTAGCGGGGGGGCGTGGTGAGCAGTTCTTC. The variable domain in full, with the rest retrieved from reference TRBV15 and TRBJ2-1, is DAMVIQNPRYQVTQFGKPVTLSCSQTLNHNVMYWYQQKSSQAPKLLFHYYDKDFNNEADTPDNFQSRRPNTSFCFLDIRSPGLGDTAMYLCATSRVAGGRGEQFFGPGTRLTVL.

Only a few counts were recorded for this clone. This rearrangement joins TRBV6-8 to TRBJ1-5; a possible D gene is TRBD1 (5 bases). V dropped 7 bases and J dropped 2 bases, with 12 bases sitting between them. The CDR3 is made up of 14 amino acids. From germline, CDR1 is MNHGY and CDR2 SAAAGT. As DNA, the CDR3 is TGTGCCAGCAACGCCCGGGGCGGCAATCAGCCCCAGCATTTT. Translated, it gives CASNARGGNQPQHF.

This clone was counted a few times. This CDR3 reads CASSPYRGGLNTEAFF. The DNA of the CDR3 is TGTGCCAGTAGTCCTTACAGGGGCGGATTGAACACTGAAGCTTTCTTT. This chain connects TRBV19 to TRBJ1-1; the match to TRBD1 covers 7 bases. The CDR3 is made up of 16 amino acids. With 5 bases clipped from V and 0 bases from J, the junction kept 9 bases outside the gene matches. The germline gives CDR1 LNHDA, CDR2 SQIVND (reference sequence).

This chain links TRBV19 with TRBJ2-5; 7 bases fit TRBD2. This CDR3 spans 13 amino acids. Germline V gene lookup returns CDR1 LNHDA and CDR2 SQIVND (reference sequence). V shed 5 bases and J 4 bases; nucleotides not matched to a gene: 4. The DNA for the CDR3 is TGTGCCAGTAGTTGGGGGAGGGGAGAGACCCAGTACTTC. Its protein product is CASSWGRGETQYF.

This clone was picked up a small number of times. The chain is built from TRBV19 and TRBJ2-7, with a possible D match to TRBD2 (5 bases). This CDR3 is built from 14 residues. Germline CDR1 is LNHDA and CDR2 is SQIVND (reference sequence). The V end was cut by 4 bases, the J end by 3 bases, with 13 bases between. This chain's CDR3 is CASSTAGQDYEQYF. In DNA, the CDR3 is TGTGCCAGTAGTACCGCGGGTCAGGACTACGAGCAGTACTTC.

This clone was recorded a few times. This chain uses TRBV28 with TRBJ2-7, with D perhaps matching TRBD2 (5 bases). This CDR3 spans 15 amino acids. Germline V gene data show CDR1 as MDHEN and CDR2 as SYDVKM. V was trimmed by 2 bases and J by 4 bases, leaving 15 bases between them. The chain's CDR3 is CASSLIGGRRYEQYF. For the CDR3, the DNA is TGTGCCAGCAGTTTAATCGGTGGGAGAAGGTACGAGCAGTACTTC. The whole variable domain, remainder taken from reference TRBV28 and TRBJ2-7, is DVKVTQSSRYLVKRTGEKVFLECVQDMDHENMFWYRQDPGLGLRLIYFSYDVKMKEKGDIPEGYSVSREKKERFSLILESASTNQTSMYLCASSLIGGRRYEQYFGPGTRLTVT.

This clone turned up a few times. The CDR3 DNA follows: TGTGCCAGCAGTCGCGGGGACACCGGGGAGCTGTTTTTT. Its translation is CASSRGDTGELFF. The chain recombines TRBV2 with TRBJ2-2, with a possible D match to TRBD2 (6 bases). The germline V and J ends were trimmed by 5 bases and 3 bases, with 7 bases remaining between them. The CDR3 is 13 amino acids. Per germline, CDR1 SNHLY and CDR2 FYNNEI.

This chain links TRBV11-3 with TRBJ1-4, with 8 bases aligning to TRBD1. CDR3 length equals 15 residues. Germline V gives CDR1 SGHNT, CDR2 YENEEA. The J segment lost 0 bases and the V segment lost 5 bases, leaving 2 bases of the junction unmatched. CDR3 DNA: TGTGCCAGCAGCAAACAGGGGGCAACTAATGAAAAACTGTTTTTT. It is translated as CASSKQGATNEKLFF.

This clone is labeled medium-sized (0.01 to 0.1%). The chain has TRBV28 and TRBJ2-5; 8 bases match TRBD1. Trimming took 3 bases from V and 5 from J; bases not matched to a gene: 8. In germline, CDR1 is MDHEN, CDR2 SYDVKM. The CDR3 covers 15 residues. The CDR3 DNA reads as TGTGCCAGCAGTTTTGCTGGACAGGGTAAGGAGACCCAGTACTTC. It yields the protein CASSFAGQGKETQYF.

The CDR3 DNA is TGTGCCAGCAGTCCGCCTAGCCAACTCACAGATACGCAGTATTTT. Amino acid sequence: CASSPPSQLTDTQYF. The J gene is TRBJ2-3, the V gene TRBV28, with a tentative D call TRBD2 (5 bases). CDR1 is MDHEN and CDR2 is SYDVKM in the germline V gene. This CDR3 has 15 residues. V was pared by 5 bases and J by 2 bases, with 14 bases between.

This clone has only a few counts. This rearrangement joins TRBV11-3 to TRBJ1-1, with 10 bases identical to TRBD1. Germline CDR1 reads SGHNT; CDR2 reads YENEEA. V was clipped by 5 bases and J by 4 bases; unmatched bases: 16. The CDR3 consists of 18 residues. CDR3 in amino acids: CASSPDRGGVSVGTEAFF. In DNA, the CDR3 is TGTGCCAGCAGCCCGGACAGGGGGGGAGTAAGTGTGGGCACTGAAGCTTTCTTT.

A few counts support this clone. The CDR3 protein is CASSPPSGFDEQYF. The CDR3 DNA reads TGTGCCAGCTCACCACCGTCAGGGTTTGACGAGCAGTACTTC. V gene TRBV18 combines with J gene TRBJ2-7; possible D gene TRBD1, 5 bases. The CDR3 covers 14 residues. Germline values: CDR1 KGHSH, CDR2 LQKENI. Trimming took off 0 bases at V and 5 bases at J, with 11 bases between the two ends.

Sample share makes this clone large. The rearrangement links TRBV1 to TRBJ1-4. TRBV1 is termed a pseudogene. The CDR3 has 16 amino acids. CDR3: CTSSQDERPGYEKLFF. The CDR3 nucleotides are TGCACCAGCAGCCAAGACGAGAGGCCCGGATATGAAAAACTGTTTTTT.